The T cell receptor (beta chain) under discussion was sequenced for a study of blood T cell repertoires in COVID-19. Study members were between about 18 and 100 years old and lived in over 20 US regions. TCRdb's copy holds only in-frame clones and misses some; the assay was immunoSEQ multiplex PCR. The data contain 130,000 to 150,000 clones, approximately 88% of them seen just once; the ten biggest clones take up approximately 5%. The sequenced sample was PBMCs or T cells enriched from blood (not recorded which). The origin of this receptor is a man aged 40-49 years with acute COVID-19.

In DNA form, the CDR3 reads TGTGCCATCAGTGAGTCGACGGGGGGGGAAGATACGCAGTATTTT. Its protein is CAISESTGGEDTQYF. The chain recombines TRBV10-3 with TRBJ2-3; 8 nucleotides align to TRBD2. Trimming took 0 bases from V and 5 from J; bases not matched to a gene: 4. The CDR3 has 15 residues. Germline V gene data show CDR1 as ENHRY and CDR2 as SYGVKD.